Below, 25 T cell receptor beta chains from the same sample are listed, as sequenced in a study of blood T cell repertoires in COVID-19. Sequenced by immunoSEQ multiplex PCR; TCRdb stores in-frame clones only, minus some. Among 130,000 or so clones listed, 75% to 90% were seen once. The specimen sequenced was peripheral blood. Receptor source: a man in his sixties with active or convalescent COVID-19.

V usage is TRBV4-3 and J usage is TRBJ2-7; TRBD2 agrees at 9 bases. The CDR3 has 15 amino acids. Trimming at V came to 1 base and at J to 2 bases, leaving 3 bases not matched to a gene. CDR1 LGHNA and CDR2 YSLEER come from the germline V gene. CDR3 bases: TGCGCCAGCAGCCAAGGGCTAGCGGGAACCTACGAGCAGTACTTC. It is translated as CASSQGLAGTYEQYF.

This chain uses TRBV21-1 with TRBJ1-1; TRBD1, the table's D call, lacks a check against the DNA. TRBV21-1 is a known pseudogene. This CDR3 has 17 residues. CDR3 DNA sequence: TGTGCCAGCAGCAAATGGTCGGTGGGACAGATGAACACTGAAGCTTTCTTT. Protein: CASSKWSVGQMNTEAFF.

The rearrangement joins TRBV5-4 to TRBJ2-7, with 7 bases that match TRBD1. The CDR3 totals 16 residues. V shed 0 bases and J 2 bases; nucleotides not matched to a gene: 8. Germline V gene sequence: CDR1 SGHNT, CDR2 YYREEE (reference sequence). This chain's CDR3 is CASSLGPDRPPYEQYF. The DNA of the CDR3 is TGTGCCAGCAGCTTGGGTCCGGACAGGCCGCCCTACGAGCAGTACTTC.

This rearrangement joins TRBV3-1 (or the pseudogene TRBV3-2) to TRBJ2-3; D call uncertain. CDR1 is LGHDT, CDR2 YNNKEL, per germline (reference sequence). CDR3 length: 14 residues. The ends were cut back, 3 bases at V and 0 bases at J, with 7 bases in the middle. CDR3 protein: CASSHALSTDTQYF. The DNA for the CDR3 is TGTGCCAGCAGCCATGCGCTCAGCACAGATACGCAGTATTTT.

The chain carries TRBV9 and TRBJ2-7; maybe TRBD1 (6 bases). This CDR3 has 15 amino acids. The V gene's germline CDR1 is SGDLS and CDR2 YYNGEE. Trimming removed 4 bases from V and 6 bases from J, with 20 bases in between. CDR3 DNA: TGTGCCAGCAGCCCCCGGGACACAACTACACCCGAGCAGTACTTC. Encoded protein: CASSPRDTTTPEQYF.

This CDR3 is CAISDPTSGSYEQYF. The CDR3 DNA follows: TGTGCCATCAGTGACCCGACTAGCGGGAGTTACGAGCAGTACTTC. The chain couples TRBV10-3 to TRBJ2-7, with 12 bases that match TRBD2. The CDR3 spans 15 residues. Germline CDR1 reads ENHRY; CDR2 reads SYGVKD. Trimming cost V 3 bases and J 4 bases; bases outside gene matches: 4.

This clone showed up just once. This chain connects TRBV3-1 (or the pseudogene TRBV3-2) to TRBJ2-1; 10 positions agree with TRBD2. Germline lookup yields CDR1 LGHDT and CDR2 YNNKEL (reference sequence). CDR3 length: 16 residues. V shed 0 bases and J 8 bases; nucleotides not matched to a gene: 7. CDR3 nucleotide sequence: TGTGCCAGCAGCCAAGAAGCGTCTAGCGGGAGTGATGAGCAGTTCTTC. Amino acids: CASSQEASSGSDEQFF.

The chain couples TRBV5-1 to TRBJ2-7, with 7 nucleotides matching TRBD1. With 7 bases clipped from V and 1 base from J, the junction kept 2 bases outside the gene matches. Germline V gives CDR1 SGHRS, CDR2 YFSETQ. The CDR3 runs 12 residues. The CDR3 loop is CASGQESYEQYF. The CDR3 DNA reads as TGCGCCAGCGGACAGGAATCCTACGAGCAGTACTTC.

The chain uses TRBV28 and TRBJ2-2, with D unclear. The germline V and J ends were trimmed by 2 bases and 5 bases, with 9 bases remaining between them. The CDR3 runs to 14 residues. Germline V gene data show CDR1 as MDHEN and CDR2 as SYDVKM. CDR3 residues: CASSLNFPTGELFF. CDR3 bases: TGTGCCAGCAGTTTAAATTTCCCAACCGGGGAGCTGTTTTTT.

The rearrangement joins TRBV18 to TRBJ2-7; unclear D gene. The CDR3 runs to 14 residues. V lost 3 bases, J lost 2 bases, and 11 bases lay in between. Germline V gives CDR1 KGHSH, CDR2 LQKENI. This chain's CDR3 is CASSPIEATYEQYF. CDR3 in DNA: TGTGCCAGCTCACCTATTGAGGCCACCTACGAGCAGTACTTC.

This CDR3 reads CASRSSLAGGEETQYF. In DNA, the CDR3 is TGTGCCAGCAGATCATCACTAGCGGGAGGGGAAGAGACCCAGTACTTC. The rearrangement joins TRBV28 to TRBJ2-5; 13 bases line up with TRBD2. The germline V gene has CDR1 MDHEN and CDR2 SYDVKM. Unmatched junction bases numbered 7, after V lost 6 bases and J lost 3 bases. CDR3 length equals 16 residues.

The chain carries TRBV12-3 or TRBV12-4 and TRBJ2-7, with D perhaps matching TRBD1 (5 bases). The V end lost 6 bases, the J end lost 4 bases, and 10 bases lay between the germline ends. The CDR3 consists of 12 residues. DNA of the CDR3: TGTGCCAGCAGAACCACAGGATACGAGCAGTACTTC. It is translated as CASRTTGYEQYF.

This chain connects TRBV4-3 to TRBJ1-3; no firm D call. The CDR3 runs to 15 residues. V gave up 0 bases and J gave up 0 bases, with 6 bases separating them. CDR1 is LGHNA, CDR2 YSLEER, per germline. The CDR3 DNA is TGCGCCAGCAGCCAAGATCTCCGCTCTGGAAACACCATATATTTT. Protein sequence: CASSQDLRSGNTIYF.

The chain carries TRBV4-1 and TRBJ2-7; maybe TRBD2 (5 bases). The V end was cut by 0 bases, the J end by 6 bases, with 18 bases between. Germline CDR1 MGHRA, CDR2 YSYEKL. The CDR3 is 16 residues long. CDR3 DNA: TGCGCCAGCAGCCAAGATAGGGTCGGGCAGGAGGCCGAGCAGTACTTC. This gives the protein CASSQDRVGQEAEQYF.

The chain is built from TRBV4-2 and TRBJ2-7, with 12 bases lining up with TRBD2. V lost 0 bases to trimming and J lost 0 bases; unmatched junction nucleotides: 9. The CDR3 covers 19 residues. Germline V gene lookup returns CDR1 LGHNA and CDR2 YNFKEQ. In DNA, the CDR3 is TGTGCCAGCAGCCAAGAAGCTAGCGGGAGGGCGTTGGGCTCCTACGAGCAGTACTTC. This sequence encodes CASSQEASGRALGSYEQYF.

This sequence joins TRBV5-8 and TRBJ1-6; D not resolved. Trimming pared 0 bases from V and 11 bases from J, leaving 12 bases between. CDR1 and CDR2 from the germline V gene are SGHTS and YDEGEE. The CDR3 runs to 14 residues. The CDR3 DNA follows: TGTGCCAGCAGCTTGGAGGCGGGGATGGCACCCCTCCACTTT. Translation gives CASSLEAGMAPLHF.

The V call is TRBV6-2 or TRBV6-3, the J call TRBJ2-1; TRBD2 aligns across 10 bases. The germline V gene encodes CDR1 MNHEY and CDR2 SVGEGT. V trimming: 2 bases; J trimming: 3 bases; junction bases outside the gene matches: 10. The CDR3 contains 18 residues. CDR3 DNA sequence: TGTGCCAGCAGTTACCTCACCGTCCTAGCGGGGGACTACAATGAGCAGTTCTTC. Protein: CASSYLTVLAGDYNEQFF.

This clone has a single count. The J gene is TRBJ2-7, the V gene TRBV19; D call uncertain. The ends were cut back, 5 bases at V and 3 bases at J, with 14 bases in the middle. There are 14 residues in the CDR3. Germline CDR1 and CDR2: LNHDA and SQIVND (reference sequence). The CDR3 bases are TGTGCCAGTAGTCCGCGTCCGGGTCTCTACGAGCAGTACTTC. Its translation is CASSPRPGLYEQYF.

This chain links TRBV25-1 with TRBJ2-1; TRBD2 aligns across 10 bases. The CDR3 sequence is 15 residues long. Germline-derived CDR1 and CDR2 are MGHDK and SYGVNS. The V segment lost 7 bases and the J segment 9 bases; nucleotides outside the gene matches: 12. CDR3 DNA: TGTGCCAGCACCTCCCAGCGGGAGGGCGAGGGTGAGCAGTTCTTC. Amino acids: CASTSQREGEGEQFF.

The rearrangement uses TRBV5-4 and TRBJ2-5; D is uncertain. CDR1 is SGHNT, CDR2 YYREEE, per germline (reference sequence). Trimming shortened V by 0 bases and J by 0 bases, and 3 bases separated the two germline ends. This CDR3 region has 13 residues. Here the CDR3 reads CASSLVDQETQYF. CDR3 nucleotides: TGTGCCAGCAGCTTGGTAGACCAAGAGACCCAGTACTTC.

V and J are TRBV28 and TRBJ1-3; D gene uncertain. CDR3 length: 15 residues. V dropped 5 bases and J dropped 0 bases, with 11 bases sitting between them. Germline V CDR1 and CDR2: MDHEN, SYDVKM. This CDR3 reads CASSTYPSSGNTIYF. Written as DNA, the CDR3 is TGTGCCAGCAGTACTTATCCGAGCTCTGGAAACACCATATATTTT.

The chain couples TRBV18 to TRBJ1-4; maybe TRBD1 (5 bases). Trimming stripped 3 bases from V and 5 bases from J, with 13 bases between. This CDR3 is 15 amino acids long. CDR1 and CDR2 from the germline V gene are KGHSH and LQKENI. CDR3 residues: CASSPTDSNNEKLFF. Here the CDR3 DNA reads TGTGCCAGCTCACCGACAGATTCCAACAATGAAAAACTGTTTTTT.

This chain joins TRBV28 and TRBJ1-1; D may be TRBD1 (5 bases). Per germline, CDR1 MDHEN and CDR2 SYDVKM. Trimming shortened V by 7 bases and J by 0 bases, and 12 bases separated the two germline ends. The CDR3 consists of 14 residues. The CDR3 coding sequence is TGTGCCAGCACTCTCCGGGGGGTGAACACTGAAGCTTTCTTT. Its protein product is CASTLRGVNTEAFF.

This clone was detected a few times. The gene calls are TRBV6-5 and TRBJ2-7; 8 bases match TRBD2. With 1 base clipped from V and 3 bases from J, the junction kept 2 bases outside the gene matches. Germline V gene lookup returns CDR1 MNHEY and CDR2 SVGAGI. The CDR3 is 14 residues long. The CDR3 reads CASSYFGTSYEQYF. CDR3 in DNA: TGTGCCAGCAGTTACTTCGGGACTAGCTACGAGCAGTACTTC.

As concerns this clone: This same CDR3 is encoded by further DNA sequences in the sample. This chain joins TRBV6-5 and TRBJ2-7; 9 nucleotides align to TRBD1. The length of the CDR3 is 13 residues. Germline CDR1 is MNHEY and CDR2 is SVGAGI. With V trimmed by 6 bases and J by 3 bases, 3 bases remained unmatched. The CDR3 is CASRPGQGYEQYF. In DNA form, the CDR3 reads TGTGCCAGCAGGCCGGGACAGGGCTACGAGCAGTACTTC.